This TCR beta chain comes out of a study of blood T cell repertoires in COVID-19. Sequencing used immunoSEQ multiplex PCR; TCRdb keeps in-frame clones, though not all of them. The sample lists 200,000 or so clones; almost 85% were seen once. The germline V gene encodes CDR1 WNHNN and CDR2 SYGVQD (reference sequence). Losses at the gene ends were 5 bases for V and 0 bases for J; bases not matched to a gene: 2. The CDR3 totals 14 residues. The V gene is TRBV10-1, the J gene TRBJ2-3, with TRBD1 identical over 7 bases. The sample consisted of peripheral blood. The clonotype originates from a woman in her 70s with active or convalescent COVID-19. CDR3 sequence (DNA): TGCGCCAGCAGTCGGGACAGAAGCACAGATACGCAGTATTTT. As protein: CASSRDRSTDTQYF.